The entry below gives a single TCR beta chain sequence along with its context. Its specificity is not known. This sample was taken from a study of T cells in localized non-small cell lung cancer. Broader study findings: Increased T cell density in blood showed an association with longer overall survival. In uninvolved adjacent lung, T cell clonality reached its highest value, exceeding tumor. Turning up in adjacent lung were a median roughly 62 of the top 100 tumor clones.

Generated by immunoSEQ multiplex PCR, the TCRdb table keeps only in-frame clones and is missing some. The sample lists around 25,000 clones; 70% to 90% were seen once. The TCR sequence derives from a male donor aged 60 or over with stage II squamous cell lung carcinoma. The starting material was peripheral blood, obtained before any cancer treatment.

The CDR3 sequence: CASSKGGIINQPQHF. DNA of the CDR3: TGTGCCAGTAGTAAGGGGGGGATAATCAATCAGCCCCAGCATTTT. The genes are TRBV19 and TRBJ1-5, with D possibly matching TRBD1 (6 bases). This CDR3 is built from 15 residues. The ends were cut back, 4 bases at V and 3 bases at J, with 13 bases in the middle. In germline, CDR1 is LNHDA, CDR2 SQIVND (reference sequence).